The 16 T cell receptor beta chains below all came from one sample that was sequenced in a study of a mutant IDH1 vaccine in newly diagnosed glioma. Their cognate antigens are unknown. Stated time point: week 35, safety follow-up. Every vaccination contained 300 ug of the mutant IDH1 20-mer peptide and was paired with topical imiquimod. Generated by immunoSEQ multiplex PCR, the TCRdb table keeps only in-frame clones and is missing some. Among around 32,000 clones listed, under 85% were seen once. The sequencing here drew on PBMCs, taken from a glioma patient whose treatment included an IDH1 peptide vaccine. These receptors originate from a young woman with glioma. Some clones in this sample may be carry-over from other donors' samples.

The V and J genes are TRBV20-1 and TRBJ2-4; tentatively, D is TRBD2 (6 bases). CDR3 length: 11 residues. Trimming removed 5 bases at V and 7 bases at J, with 9 bases between. CDR1 is DFQATT and CDR2 is SNEGSKA in the germline V gene (reference sequence). CDR3 region: CSAGGSNIQYF. The CDR3 bases are TGCAGTGCTGGGGGGTCGAACATTCAGTACTTC.

A few counts support this clone. The chain is built from TRBV7-9 and TRBJ1-5; 10 bases fit TRBD1. After removal of 1 base from V and 6 bases from J, the junction contained 6 bases not matched to a gene. Per the germline V gene, CDR1 is SEHNR and CDR2 is FQNEAQ (reference sequence). The CDR3 has 16 residues. The DNA for the CDR3 is TGTGCCAGCAGCTTAGATTTCGGGACAGGGGTTCAGCCCCAGCATTTT. This codes for CASSLDFGTGVQPQHF. The full variable domain, rest sourced from reference TRBV7-9 and TRBJ1-5, is DTGVSQNPRHKITKRGQNVTFRCDPISEHNRLYWYRQTLGQGPEFLTYFQNEAQLEKSRLLSDRFSAERPKGSFSTLEIQRTEQGDSAMYLCASSLDFGTGVQPQHFGDGTRLSIL.

The chain employs TRBV5-4 and TRBJ2-2; D call uncertain. Trimming shortened V by 4 bases and J by 5 bases, and 18 bases separated the two germline ends. CDR3 size: 16 residues. The germline CDR1 and CDR2 sequences are SGHNT and YYREEE (reference sequence). In nucleotides, the CDR3 is TGTGCCAGCAGCAACCCTCTCCGGCGGAGTACCGGGGAGCTGTTTTTT. Translated, it gives CASSNPLRRSTGELFF.

This clone was recorded a few times. This chain links TRBV10-1 with TRBJ1-1, with D hard to call. The germline V gene has CDR1 WNHNN and CDR2 SYGVQD (reference sequence). The ends were cut back, 2 bases at V and 1 base at J, with 2 bases in the middle. This CDR3 has 12 residues. CDR3 DNA sequence: TGCGCCAGCAGTGAGGGGAACACTGAAGCTTTCTTT. Residues: CASSEGNTEAFF.

The chain couples TRBV7-6 to TRBJ2-1, with D perhaps given as TRBD1 or TRBD2 (5 bases each). The CDR3 is 16 residues long. The germline V gene encodes CDR1 SGHVS and CDR2 FNYEAQ. Trimming shortened V by 5 bases and J by 4 bases, and 18 bases separated the two germline ends. CDR3 residues: CASSEGPRGAYNEQFF. CDR3 nucleotide sequence: TGTGCCAGCAGCGAGGGGCCCCGGGGAGCGTACAATGAGCAGTTCTTC.

The rearrangement uses TRBV2 and TRBJ1-1; 7 bases match TRBD1. The CDR3 has 14 amino acids. Germline assignment: CDR1 SNHLY and CDR2 FYNNEI. V dropped 6 bases and J dropped 6; count of bases not matched to a gene: 10. This chain's CDR3 is CASRTGTGNSEAFF. In nucleotides, the CDR3 is TGTGCCAGCAGGACAGGGACCGGAAACTCTGAAGCTTTCTTT.

The gene calls are TRBV19 and TRBJ1-2; TRBD1 aligns across 8 bases. The CDR3 contains 15 residues. Trimming at V came to 2 bases and at J to 1 base, leaving 3 bases not matched to a gene. Germline lookup yields CDR1 LNHDA and CDR2 SQIVND (reference sequence). CDR3 DNA: TGTGCCAGTAGTATAAGGGACAGGCATAACTATGGCTACACCTTC. It specifies CASSIRDRHNYGYTF.

The chain joins TRBV4-1 to TRBJ2-3; 8 positions match TRBD2. CDR1 is MGHRA, CDR2 YSYEKL, per germline. The V and J ends lost 0 bases and 6 bases, in that order; junction bases with no gene match: 14. This CDR3 has 18 amino acids. CDR3 DNA: TGCGCCAGCAGCCAAGATCCATTCTCTGGCGGGAGGAGGGATACGCAGTATTTT. Its protein product is CASSQDPFSGGRRDTQYF.

This chain links TRBV19 with TRBJ1-5; 9 bases align to TRBD1. The V gene's germline CDR1 is LNHDA and CDR2 SQIVND (reference sequence). CDR3 length equals 16 residues. J was trimmed by 6 bases and V by 10 bases; bases with no gene match: 16. The CDR3 nucleotides are TGTGCCACCCAAAATCCGGGACAGGGAGCGGGTCAGCCCCAGCATTTT. Translating gives CATQNPGQGAGQPQHF.

This sequence joins TRBV19 and TRBJ1-5, with D unresolved. V was trimmed by 8 bases and J by 1 base, leaving 18 bases between them. The germline V gene has CDR1 LNHDA and CDR2 SQIVND (reference sequence). The CDR3 runs to 16 residues. CDR3 sequence reads: CASAYGYSGSNQPQHF. The CDR3 DNA is TGTGCCAGTGCATACGGTTATTCGGGGAGCAATCAGCCCCAGCATTTT.

The genes are TRBV4-1 and TRBJ2-7, with D possibly TRBD1 on 6 matching bases. CDR3 size: 14 residues. V gave up 1 base and J gave up 5 bases, with 12 bases separating them. The germline V gene has CDR1 MGHRA and CDR2 YSYEKL. The chain's CDR3 is CASSQGRAGDEQYF. For the CDR3, the DNA is TGCGCCAGCAGCCAAGGCAGGGCAGGGGACGAGCAGTACTTC.

V usage is TRBV4-1 and J usage is TRBJ2-2, with D uncertain. CDR1 is MGHRA and CDR2 is YSYEKL in the germline V gene. Trimming pared 3 bases from V and 4 bases from J, leaving 12 bases between. The length of the CDR3 is 15 residues. DNA of the CDR3: TGCGCCAGCAGCCATGGACGGTCGGGCACCGGGGAGCTGTTTTTT. Translation gives CASSHGRSGTGELFF.

This chain joins TRBV11-2 and TRBJ1-2, with 7 bases fitting TRBD1. The germline V gene has CDR1 SGHAT and CDR2 FQNNGV. This CDR3 comprises 14 residues. After removal of 4 bases from V and 4 bases from J, the junction contained 6 bases not matched to a gene. The CDR3 reads CASSSNRGGYGYTF. The CDR3 coding sequence is TGTGCCAGCAGCTCCAACAGGGGTGGCTATGGCTACACCTTC. Drawing the rest from reference TRBV11-2 and TRBJ1-2, the complete variable domain is EAGVAQSPRYKIIEKRQSVAFWCNPISGHATLYWYQQILGQGPKLLIQFQNNGVVDDSQLPKDRFSAERLKGVDSTLKIQPAKLEDSAVYLCASSSNRGGYGYTFGSGTRLTVV.

V usage is TRBV27 and J usage is TRBJ2-7; no clear D. This CDR3 is 13 amino acids long. Per the germline V gene, CDR1 is MNHEY and CDR2 is SMNVEV (reference sequence). The V end was cut by 6 bases, the J end by 1 base, with 10 bases between. DNA of the CDR3: TGTGCCAGCAGCCGCACAGTTTCCTACGAGCAGTACTTC. It encodes CASSRTVSYEQYF.

The chain links TRBV4-1 to TRBJ2-1; D not certain. The CDR3 totals 12 residues. CDR1 is MGHRA, CDR2 YSYEKL, per germline. The V gene lost 1 base and the J gene lost 4 bases, with 2 bases spanning the gap. CDR3: CASSQAYNEQFF. As DNA, the CDR3 is TGCGCCAGCAGCCAAGCGTACAATGAGCAGTTCTTC.

The chain uses TRBV6-6 and TRBJ2-7, with D possibly TRBD2 on 5 matching bases. V was shortened by 6 bases and J by 0 bases, with 15 bases between the two germline ends. The CDR3 spans 15 residues. CDR1 is MNHNY and CDR2 is SVGAGI in the germline V gene (reference sequence). The CDR3 here is CASSRLSAASYEQYF. The CDR3 coding sequence is TGTGCCAGCAGCCGACTAAGCGCCGCCTCCTACGAGCAGTACTTC.